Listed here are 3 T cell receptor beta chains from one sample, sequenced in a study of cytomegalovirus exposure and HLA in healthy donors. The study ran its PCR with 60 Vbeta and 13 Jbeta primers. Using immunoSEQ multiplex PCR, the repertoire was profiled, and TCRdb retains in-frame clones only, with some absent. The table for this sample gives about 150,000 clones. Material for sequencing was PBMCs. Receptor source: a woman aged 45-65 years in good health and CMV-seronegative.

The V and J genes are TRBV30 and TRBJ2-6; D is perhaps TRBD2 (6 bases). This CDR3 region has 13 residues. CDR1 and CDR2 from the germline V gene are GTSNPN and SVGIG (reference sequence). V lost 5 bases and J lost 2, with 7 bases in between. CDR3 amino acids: CAWGGTGANVLTF. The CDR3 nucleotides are TGTGCCTGGGGGGGGACTGGGGCCAACGTCCTGACTTTC.

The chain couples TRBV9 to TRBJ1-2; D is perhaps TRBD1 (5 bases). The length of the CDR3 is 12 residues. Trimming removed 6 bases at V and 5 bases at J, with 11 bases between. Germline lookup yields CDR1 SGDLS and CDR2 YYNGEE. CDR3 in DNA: TGTGCCAGCAAGCAGGGCCAATATGGCTACACCTTC. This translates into CASKQGQYGYTF.

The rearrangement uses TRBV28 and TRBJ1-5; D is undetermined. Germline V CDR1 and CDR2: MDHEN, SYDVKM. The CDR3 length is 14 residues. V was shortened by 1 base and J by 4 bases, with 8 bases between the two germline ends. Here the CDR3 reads CASSLSASNQPQHF. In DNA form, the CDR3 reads TGTGCCAGCAGTTTATCCGCCAGTAATCAGCCCCAGCATTTT.